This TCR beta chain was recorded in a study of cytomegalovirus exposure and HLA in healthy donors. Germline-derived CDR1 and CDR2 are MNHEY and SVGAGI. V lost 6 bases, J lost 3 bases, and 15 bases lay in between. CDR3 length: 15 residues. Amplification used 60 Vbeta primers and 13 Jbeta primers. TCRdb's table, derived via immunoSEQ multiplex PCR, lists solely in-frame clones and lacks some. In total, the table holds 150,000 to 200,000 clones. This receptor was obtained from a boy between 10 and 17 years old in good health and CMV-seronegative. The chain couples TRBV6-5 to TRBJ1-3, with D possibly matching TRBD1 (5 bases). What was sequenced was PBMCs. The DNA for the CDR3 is TGTGCCAGCAGGCCGCTCGGGACTTTTGGAAACACCATATATTTT. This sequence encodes CASRPLGTFGNTIYF.